Each of the 4 T cell receptor beta chains below was sequenced from the same sample in a study of blood T cells in healthy people across ages. A second PCR of 7 to 11 cycles used a sample-barcoded 5' primer and a J-beta primer mix. TCRdb re-called the 5' RACE reads through MiXCR, storing one row per CDR3 protein. The sample shows 1 million to 1.2 million distinct CDR3 sequences, more than 30% of them seen only once. Sequences were obtained from blood. All receptors come from a man aged 18 to 30 in good health.

This clonotype occurred once. The chain links TRBV20-1 to TRBJ1-5; tentatively, D is TRBD1 (6 bases). Germline CDR1 is DFQATT and CDR2 is SNEGSKA (reference sequence). The length of the CDR3 is 17 residues. The V end was cut by 3 bases, the J end by 0 bases, with 18 bases between. The DNA for the CDR3 is TGCAGTGCTAGTCAGGGGTTCAGTGTAGGTAGCAATCAGCCCCAGCATTTT. Its protein product is CSASQGFSVGSNQPQHF.

The chain is built from TRBV25-1 and TRBJ2-7; maybe TRBD2 (6 bases). V lost 3 bases and J lost 3, with 15 bases in between. This CDR3 region has 15 residues. Germline V gene data show CDR1 as MGHDK and CDR2 as SYGVNS. CDR3 residues: CASSDRRRGNYEQYF. Written as DNA, the CDR3 is TGTGCCAGCAGTGATAGGCGGCGGGGCAACTACGAGCAGTACTTC.

The chain is built from TRBV6-5 and TRBJ2-7; D perhaps matches TRBD2 (6 bases). V lost 5 bases and J 1 base, leaving 9 bases between the germline ends. The CDR3 is 13 amino acids. The V gene's germline CDR1 is MNHEY and CDR2 SVGAGI. The CDR3 here is CASSGGLSYEQYF. Here the CDR3 DNA reads TGTGCCAGCAGTGGAGGGTTATCCTACGAGCAGTACTTC.

The gene calls are TRBV7-6 and TRBJ2-1; D may be TRBD2 (5 bases). The germline V and J ends were trimmed by 5 bases and 7 bases, with 18 bases remaining between them. Germline CDR1 and CDR2: SGHVS and FNYEAQ. The length of the CDR3 is 15 residues. This CDR3 reads CASSRTSTPQNEQFF. CDR3 coding DNA: TGTGCCAGCAGCCGAACTAGTACGCCCCAGAATGAGCAGTTCTTC.